A single sample gave rise to the 23 T cell receptor beta chains below, sequenced in a study of PD-1 blockade in classical Hodgkin lymphoma. Relapses following autologous stem cell transplantation were seen in all patients, with brentuximab vedotin exposure varying. Using immunoSEQ multiplex PCR, the repertoire was profiled, and TCRdb retains in-frame clones only, with some absent. In the table there are almost 100,000 clones, 80% to 95% of which are singletons. Material: peripheral blood mononuclear cells (PBMCs), obtained at baseline. These TCRs come from a human donor with classical Hodgkin lymphoma.

The chain has TRBV29-1 and TRBJ2-7; 14 positions agree with TRBD2. CDR1 and CDR2 from the germline V gene are SQVTM and ANQGSEA. The length of the CDR3 is 16 residues. V trimming: 6 bases; J trimming: 3 bases; junction bases outside the gene matches: 10. For the CDR3, the DNA is TGCAGCGTCGACGGTGGACTAGCGGGAGGTGGCTACGAGCAGTACTTC. Amino acids: CSVDGGLAGGGYEQYF.

The chain recombines TRBV6-5 with TRBJ1-2; unclear D gene. CDR1 and CDR2 from the germline V gene are MNHEY and SVGAGI. Trimming removed 4 bases at V and 8 bases at J, with 17 bases between. This CDR3 has 14 residues. The CDR3 sequence: CASSSGSNSVGYTF. DNA of the CDR3: TGTGCCAGCAGTTCGGGCTCCAACTCCGTGGGCTACACCTTC.

V is TRBV6-6 and J is TRBJ2-7; D possibly corresponds to TRBD1 (6 bases). The V gene's germline CDR1 is MNHNY and CDR2 SVGAGI (reference sequence). V was pared by 5 bases and J by 3 bases, with 14 bases between. This CDR3 spans 14 amino acids. DNA of the CDR3: TGTGCCAGCAGTACGACAGGTAGGCTCTACGAGCAGTACTTC. Residues: CASSTTGRLYEQYF.

The genes are TRBV18 and TRBJ2-7, with 11 bases lining up with TRBD1. There are 16 residues in the CDR3. J lost 3 bases, V lost 4 bases, and 8 bases had no gene match. The germline V gene encodes CDR1 KGHSH and CDR2 LQKENI. The CDR3 sequence: CASSLGTGTGGYEQYF. The CDR3 nucleotides are TGTGCCAGCTCACTCGGGACCGGGACAGGGGGCTACGAGCAGTACTTC.

This chain joins TRBV28 and TRBJ1-5, with 7 bases matching TRBD1. V shed 3 bases and J 7 bases; nucleotides not matched to a gene: 6. In germline, CDR1 is MDHEN, CDR2 SYDVKM. CDR3 size: 14 residues. The CDR3 sequence: CASSFVEGAQPQHF. DNA for the CDR3: TGTGCCAGCAGTTTCGTGGAGGGGGCCCAGCCCCAGCATTTT.

This sequence joins TRBV11-3 and TRBJ2-1, with D perhaps matching TRBD2 (5 bases). The CDR3 extends over 12 amino acids. V shed 5 bases and J shed 7 bases, with 9 bases lying between them. Germline lookup yields CDR1 SGHNT and CDR2 YENEEA. This CDR3 reads CASSVEGNEQFF. The CDR3 bases are TGTGCCAGCAGCGTCGAGGGTAATGAGCAGTTCTTC.

The CDR3 sequence: CASSQAEQEVYGYTF. The CDR3 DNA follows: TGTGCCAGCAGCCAAGCTGAACAGGAGGTCTATGGCTACACCTTC. The chain is built from TRBV4-2 and TRBJ1-2; possibly TRBD1 for D (5 bases). CDR1 is LGHNA, CDR2 YNFKEQ, per germline. V was clipped by 1 base and J by 4 bases, with 13 bases between them. This CDR3 contains 15 residues.

The rearrangement links TRBV5-1 to TRBJ1-1; 10 nucleotides align to TRBD1. V lost 0 bases to trimming and J lost 0 bases; unmatched junction nucleotides: 2. The CDR3 runs 16 residues. Germline V lookup: CDR1 SGHRS, CDR2 YFSETQ. Here the CDR3 DNA reads TGCGCCAGCAGCTTGGCCGGGACAGGGGTGAACACTGAAGCTTTCTTT. This gives the protein CASSLAGTGVNTEAFF.

The rearrangement links TRBV10-2 to TRBJ1-2, with unresolved D. Trimming took 6 bases from V and 9 from J, leaving 26 bases between them. The CDR3 covers 16 residues. Germline V gene sequence: CDR1 WSHSY, CDR2 SAAADI. The CDR3 DNA sequence: TGCGCCAGCAGCCGGGATCATCCCACTGGTATTCTACGCTACACCTTC. This codes for CASSRDHPTGILRYTF.

The chain recombines TRBV7-9 with TRBJ1-2; 12 nucleotides match TRBD1. Losses at the gene ends were 6 bases for V and 4 bases for J; bases not matched to a gene: 12. In germline, CDR1 is SEHNR, CDR2 FQNEAQ (reference sequence). This CDR3 spans 17 amino acids. In DNA, the CDR3 is TGTGCCAGCAGGTCCGGGACAGGGGGCGGGATGACCTATGGCTACACCTTC. Its translation is CASRSGTGGGMTYGYTF.

This chain joins TRBV10-1 and TRBJ2-1; TRBD2 aligns across 8 bases. The germline CDR1 and CDR2 sequences are WNHNN and SYGVQD (reference sequence). V dropped 0 bases and J dropped 3; count of bases not matched to a gene: 7. This CDR3 is built from 17 residues. The CDR3 DNA reads TGCGCCAGCAGTGAGTCTTCTAGCGGGCGGCTCTACAATGAGCAGTTCTTC. Its protein product is CASSESSSGRLYNEQFF.

V and J are TRBV27 and TRBJ1-1; D gene unclear. CDR3 length: 13 residues. The V gene lost 8 bases and the J gene lost 1 base, with 11 bases spanning the gap. Per the germline V gene, CDR1 is MNHEY and CDR2 is SMNVEV (reference sequence). CDR3 DNA sequence: TGTGCCAGCCGTCTTTATTCGAACACTGAAGCTTTCTTT. Translating gives CASRLYSNTEAFF.

The chain uses TRBV13 and TRBJ2-3; TRBD2 aligns across 13 bases. Unmatched junction bases numbered 11, after V lost 4 bases and J lost 1 base. Germline V CDR1 and CDR2: PRHDT, FYEKMQ (reference sequence). CDR3 length equals 19 residues. DNA of the CDR3: TGTGCCAGCAGCTCCACTAGCGGGAGGGCCTATACGCGCACAGATACGCAGTATTTT. This sequence encodes CASSSTSGRAYTRTDTQYF.

The DNA for the CDR3 is TGTGCCAGCAGTGAATTGGCGGGAGTAAACGAGCAGTACTTC. Translation: CASSELAGVNEQYF. The rearrangement links TRBV6-1 to TRBJ2-7; the match to TRBD2 covers 7 bases. The CDR3 length is 14 residues. J was trimmed by 5 bases and V by 2 bases; bases with no gene match: 6. The germline CDR1 and CDR2 sequences are MNHNS and SASEGT.

The chain recombines TRBV28 with TRBJ2-7; TRBD2 matches 8 bases. The CDR3 runs to 14 residues. J gave up 6 bases and V 3 bases, and 7 bases lay outside the gene matches. Germline CDR1 MDHEN, CDR2 SYDVKM. The CDR3 is CASSLAAGAGEQYF. The DNA for the CDR3 is TGTGCCAGCAGTTTGGCAGCGGGAGCCGGCGAGCAGTACTTC.

The chain links TRBV29-1 to TRBJ2-3; 13 positions match TRBD2. Per germline, CDR1 SQVTM and CDR2 ANQGSEA. With 5 bases clipped from V and 3 bases from J, the junction kept 11 bases outside the gene matches. This CDR3 is 17 amino acids long. CDR3 protein: CSVWGLAGRGPTDTQYF. The DNA for the CDR3 is TGCAGCGTTTGGGGACTAGCGGGGCGGGGGCCGACAGATACGCAGTATTTT.

This clone was detected only once. V usage is TRBV10-3 and J usage is TRBJ2-7; no clear D. Per the germline V gene, CDR1 is ENHRY and CDR2 is SYGVKD. The CDR3 has 13 residues. V gave up 0 bases and J gave up 5 bases, with 8 bases separating them. The CDR3 coding sequence is TGTGCCATCAGTGAGTCGGAGTTGAACGAGCAGTACTTC. Translated, it gives CAISESELNEQYF.

V usage is TRBV6-6 and J usage is TRBJ1-4; D gene unclear. Between the trimmed V and J ends, which lost 3 bases and 3 bases, there was a span of 8 bases. Looked up from germline, CDR1 is MNHNY and CDR2 is SVGAGI (reference sequence). This CDR3 has 14 amino acids. CDR3 protein: CASSYPAANEKLFF. The CDR3 nucleotides are TGTGCCAGCAGTTATCCCGCCGCTAATGAAAAACTGTTTTTT.

V gene TRBV5-1 combines with J gene TRBJ1-2; 7 bases are a match to TRBD1. V dropped 0 bases and J dropped 4; count of bases not matched to a gene: 6. CDR3 length: 15 residues. The V gene's germline CDR1 is SGHRS and CDR2 YFSETQ. CDR3 DNA sequence: TGCGCCAGCAGCTTGGGGAACAGGGGTGGCTATGGCTACACCTTC. Translated: CASSLGNRGGYGYTF. Full variable domain (missing parts from reference TRBV5-1 and TRBJ1-2): KAGVTQTPRYLIKTRGQQVTLSCSPISGHRSVSWYQQTPGQGLQFLFEYFSETQRNKGNFPGRFSGRQFSNSRSEMNVSTLELGDSALYLCASSLGNRGGYGYTFGSGTRLTVV.

V usage is TRBV6-5 and J usage is TRBJ1-4, with D unresolved. Germline CDR1 and CDR2: MNHEY and SVGAGI. V was shortened by 4 bases and J by 0 bases, with 12 bases between the two germline ends. The CDR3 sequence is 16 residues long. CDR3 amino acids: CASSLEAHATNEKLFF. DNA of the CDR3: TGTGCCAGCAGTTTAGAGGCCCATGCAACTAATGAAAAACTGTTTTTT.

The sample holds one count of this clone. The chain uses TRBV7-9 and TRBJ2-3, with TRBD2 matching over 8 bases. CDR1 is SEHNR, CDR2 FQNEAQ, per germline (reference sequence). Trimming took 9 bases from V and 5 from J; bases not matched to a gene: 19. The CDR3 sequence is 17 residues long. The CDR3: CASRPPPGGLAGDTQYF. DNA of the CDR3: TGTGCCAGTCGGCCGCCCCCGGGGGGGCTAGCGGGAGATACGCAGTATTTT.

In DNA form, the CDR3 reads TGTGCCAGCAGCCCCACCGGACGATCTGAAGCTTTCTTT. Translating it yields CASSPTGRSEAFF. This sequence joins TRBV6-5 and TRBJ1-1; the D is unclear. V was clipped by 6 bases and J by 6 bases, with 14 bases between them. CDR3 length: 13 residues. Germline-derived CDR1 and CDR2 are MNHEY and SVGAGI.

The gene calls are TRBV28 and TRBJ1-2; D unresolved. Trimming left V 5 bases short and J 6 bases short, with 7 bases between. The CDR3 is made up of 11 amino acids. Germline values: CDR1 MDHEN, CDR2 SYDVKM. The CDR3 reads CASSAIDGYTF. CDR3 sequence (DNA): TGTGCCAGCAGTGCCATTGATGGCTACACCTTC.